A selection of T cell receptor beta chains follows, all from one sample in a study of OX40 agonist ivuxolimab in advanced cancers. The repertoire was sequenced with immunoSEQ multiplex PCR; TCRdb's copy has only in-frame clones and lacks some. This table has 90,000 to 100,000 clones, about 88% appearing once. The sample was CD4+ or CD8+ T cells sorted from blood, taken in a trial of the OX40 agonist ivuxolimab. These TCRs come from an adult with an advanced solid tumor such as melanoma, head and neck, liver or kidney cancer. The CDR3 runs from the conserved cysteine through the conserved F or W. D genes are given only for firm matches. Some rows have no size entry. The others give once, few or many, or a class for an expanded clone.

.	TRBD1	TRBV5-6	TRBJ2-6	TGTGCCAGCAGACTCTTTGGGACAGGGAGAACTGGGGCCAACGTCCTGACTTTC	CASRLFGTGRTGANVLTF
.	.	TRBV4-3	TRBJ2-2	TGCGCCAGCAGCCAAGTAGCGAACACCGGGGAGCTGTTTTTT	CASSQVANTGELFF
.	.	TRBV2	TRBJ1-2	TGTGCCAGCAGTGAATTTAGTTTTGGCTACACCTTC	CASSEFSFGYTF
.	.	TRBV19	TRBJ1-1	TGTGCCAGTAGTCCCGACTCGGACATCAGAAGAAGGGGCACTGAAGCTTTCTTT	CASSPDSDIRRRGTEAFF
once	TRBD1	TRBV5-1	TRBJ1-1	TGCGCCAGCAGCCTTCAGGGGGCGAATACTGAAGCTTTCTTT	CASSLQGANTEAFF
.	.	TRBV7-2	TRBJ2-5	TGTGCCAGCAGCGACCGGGGAGCGGGCCCCCAAGAGACCCAGTACTTC	CASSDRGAGPQETQYF
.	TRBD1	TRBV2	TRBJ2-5	TGTGCCAGCAGTGAACTTGGGACAGGGGGAGAGACCCAGTACTTC	CASSELGTGGETQYF
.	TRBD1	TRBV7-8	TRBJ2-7	TGTGCCAGCAGCTTAGTTATAGACAGGGGGTCCTACGAGCAGTACTTC	CASSLVIDRGSYEQYF
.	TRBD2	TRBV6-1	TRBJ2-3	TGTGCCAGCAGGGGACTAAGAAGATCAGATACGCAGTATTTT	CASRGLRRSDTQYF
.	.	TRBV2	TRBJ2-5	TGTGCCAGCAGTCTCAGGGAGATGGAGACCCAGTACTTC	CASSLREMETQYF
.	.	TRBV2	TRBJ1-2	TGTGCCGGCCGAAGGGACCCCCTGGGTCTGGGCTACACCTTC	CAGRRDPLGLGYTF
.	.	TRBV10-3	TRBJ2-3	TGTGCCATCAGTGAGTCGAGGCTAGCTAACACAGATACGCAGTATTTT	CAISESRLANTDTQYF
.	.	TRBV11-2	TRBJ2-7	TGTGCCAGCAGCTTAGATCGGAACGAGCAGTACTTC	CASSLDRNEQYF
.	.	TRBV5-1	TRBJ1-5	TGCGCCAGCAGCTTCGAGGGCAATCAGCCCCAGCATTTT	CASSFEGNQPQHF
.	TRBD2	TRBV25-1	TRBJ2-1	TGTGCCAGCAGCGTACCGGGACTAGCGGGAGGTTCCTACAATGAGCAGTTCTTC	CASSVPGLAGGSYNEQFF
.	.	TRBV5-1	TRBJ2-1	TGCGCCAGCAGCTTCGGATTTTACAATGAGCAGTTCTTC	CASSFGFYNEQFF
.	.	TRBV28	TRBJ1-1	TGTGCCAGCAGTTTGATGGGTACTGAAGCTTTCTTT	CASSLMGTEAFF
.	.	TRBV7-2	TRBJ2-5	TGTGCCAGCAGCTTCTCGCGAGATCAAGAGACCCAGTACTTC	CASSFSRDQETQYF
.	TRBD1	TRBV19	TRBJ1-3	TGTGCCAGTAAGGGCAGGGGGCACGGAAACACCATATATTTT	CASKGRGHGNTIYF
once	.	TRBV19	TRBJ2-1	TGTGCCAGTAGTATTGTCCCGGCTTACAATGAGCAGTTCTTC	CASSIVPAYNEQFF